The sequence of this T cell receptor beta chain was determined in a study of blood T cells in healthy people across ages. A J-beta primer mix and a sample-barcoded 5' primer were used in a second PCR of roughly 6 to 12 cycles. The template-switch adaptor was a 5' adaptor with 12 random nucleotides. It tagged each cDNA molecule. In TCRdb, the 5' RACE reads were re-called with MiXCR into one record per CDR3 protein. In the table there are roughly 700,000 distinct CDR3 sequences, 45% to 50% of which are singletons. Study results and limitations: In long-lived donors, naive CD4+ cell counts and diversity exceeded those of aged donors.

The V gene end was trimmed by 7 bases and the J gene end by 2 bases; junction bases not matched to a gene: 7. The germline V gene has CDR1 SQVTM and CDR2 ANQGSEA. The CDR3 is 14 amino acids. As for this clonotype: Its target is not known. Being one base from a much bigger clone, this may be a read error.

Material: blood. The V gene is TRBV29-1, the J gene TRBJ2-1, with 8 bases aligning to TRBD1. The origin of this receptor is a woman aged 55 to 70 in good health. The CDR3 DNA is TGCAGCGCAGCACAGGGGGGCCCCTACAATGAGCAGTTCTTC. Translation: CSAAQGGPYNEQFF.